These T cell receptor beta chains were read from a single sample in a study of shared clonotypes between healthy human individuals. Only in-frame clones appear in the TCRdb table, and some are missing; sequencing was by immunoSEQ multiplex PCR. This table holds roughly 1,600,000 clones, approximately 98.5% found once. Source material: naive CD4+ T cells sorted from blood. The receptors come from a man aged 30 to 39 in good health. Each CDR3 is given with its conserved first and last residue. A D gene is named only where the DNA matches it firmly. Not every row has a clone size; where given, it reads once, few, many or a size class.

J gene: TRBJ1-1; V gene: TRBV5-4; D gene: -; clone size: -; CDR3 protein: CASSPDGGAGTEAFF
J gene: TRBJ2-7; V gene: TRBV7-2; D gene: TRBD2; clone size: -; CDR3 protein: CASSSRAGAVYEQYF
J gene: TRBJ2-4; V gene: TRBV18; D gene: -; clone size: -; CDR3 protein: CASSPPTDRNIQYF
J gene: TRBJ2-3; V gene: TRBV7-6; D gene: -; clone size: -; CDR3 protein: CASSLVMTGPPTDTQYF
J gene: TRBJ2-3; V gene: TRBV11-2; D gene: TRBD2; clone size: -; CDR3 protein: CASSLTSGRADTQYF
J gene: TRBJ2-1; V gene: TRBV4-3; D gene: -; clone size: -; CDR3 protein: CASSQDPANEQFF
J gene: TRBJ2-5; V gene: TRBV9; D gene: -; clone size: -; CDR3 protein: CASSALQGKETQYF
J gene: TRBJ1-3; V gene: TRBV30; D gene: -; clone size: -; CDR3 protein: CAWSFSRSSGNTIYF
J gene: TRBJ2-7; V gene: TRBV5-5; D gene: -; clone size: -; CDR3 protein: CASSGTGTYSYEQYF
J gene: TRBJ2-7; V gene: TRBV28; D gene: -; clone size: -; CDR3 protein: CASSLTSPYEQYF
J gene: TRBJ2-2; V gene: TRBV9; D gene: TRBD2; clone size: -; CDR3 protein: CASSHGLAGAGELFF
J gene: TRBJ2-2; V gene: TRBV2; D gene: TRBD2; clone size: -; CDR3 protein: CASSERTSKTGELFF
J gene: TRBJ2-1; V gene: TRBV9; D gene: TRBD2; clone size: -; CDR3 protein: CASSPRGTSDRFSYNEQFF
J gene: TRBJ1-1; V gene: TRBV6-5; D gene: TRBD1; clone size: -; CDR3 protein: CASSYSRTGGPEAFF
J gene: TRBJ2-1; V gene: TRBV5-5; D gene: -; clone size: -; CDR3 protein: CASLRQPSYNEQFF
J gene: TRBJ2-1; V gene: TRBV7-9; D gene: -; clone size: -; CDR3 protein: CASTAADEQFF
J gene: TRBJ2-7; V gene: TRBV7-9; D gene: -; clone size: -; CDR3 protein: CASSLAIYEQYF
J gene: TRBJ2-7; V gene: TRBV5-4; D gene: TRBD2; clone size: -; CDR3 protein: CASSLAGPFSYEQYF
J gene: TRBJ2-7; V gene: TRBV5-4; D gene: TRBD2; clone size: -; CDR3 protein: CASSLGLAPREQYF
J gene: TRBJ1-2; V gene: TRBV28; D gene: -; clone size: -; CDR3 protein: CASGYTAWGYTF
J gene: TRBJ1-5; V gene: TRBV4-1; D gene: -; clone size: -; CDR3 protein: CASSGGPNQPQHF
J gene: TRBJ1-2; V gene: TRBV10-3; D gene: -; clone size: -; CDR3 protein: CAISVDIGTESYGYTF
J gene: TRBJ2-7; V gene: TRBV29-1; D gene: -; clone size: -; CDR3 protein: CSVGSSSYEQYF
J gene: TRBJ1-2; V gene: TRBV6-1; D gene: TRBD1; clone size: -; CDR3 protein: CASSERTGGNYGYTF
J gene: TRBJ2-5; V gene: TRBV18; D gene: TRBD2; clone size: -; CDR3 protein: CASSPTGGQETQYF
J gene: TRBJ2-1; V gene: TRBV7-2; D gene: TRBD2; clone size: once; CDR3 protein: CASSFRGSDEQFF
J gene: TRBJ1-2; V gene: TRBV7-3; D gene: TRBD1; clone size: -; CDR3 protein: CASSRTDRGDYGYTF
J gene: TRBJ1-5; V gene: TRBV5-4; D gene: TRBD1; clone size: -; CDR3 protein: CASSPEPGQTSNQPQHF
J gene: TRBJ2-1; V gene: TRBV19; D gene: TRBD2; clone size: once; CDR3 protein: CASSINPSGRDSSYNEQFF
J gene: TRBJ2-1; V gene: TRBV5-1; D gene: -; clone size: -; CDR3 protein: CASTIGTNNEQFF
J gene: TRBJ1-5; V gene: TRBV21-1; D gene: -; clone size: -; CDR3 protein: CASTPTNRYDNQPQHF